This record concerns one T cell receptor (beta chain) sequence. The antigen is unknown. Primers: 60 Vbeta forward and 13 Jbeta reverse. Using immunoSEQ multiplex PCR, the repertoire was profiled, and TCRdb retains in-frame clones only, with some absent. This sample has 100,000 to 150,000 clones, with 75% to 90% found just once. The data belong to a study of cytomegalovirus exposure and HLA in healthy donors. Findings of the study overall: Immune exposure was documented only through CMV serostatus. Sequencing likely produced, as an artifact, a cluster of highly shared sequence variants.

V lost 1 base, J lost 3 bases, and 4 bases lay in between. This CDR3 has 11 amino acids. Looked up from germline, CDR1 is SQVTM and CDR2 is ANQGSEA. The sequence derives from a man between 18 and 29 years old in good health and CMV-seropositive. The chain recombines TRBV29-1 with TRBJ2-7; D gene unclear. Sequenced: PBMCs. CDR3 sequence: CSVEGVYEQYF. In nucleotides, the CDR3 is TGCAGCGTTGAAGGAGTCTACGAGCAGTACTTC.